The rows below give T cell receptor beta chains drawn from one sample of a study of immune cell composition in non-small cell lung cancer. Using immunoSEQ multiplex PCR, the repertoire was profiled, and TCRdb retains in-frame clones only, with some absent. The data show fewer than 2,500 clones, roughly 77% seen once. These data were also reused for a study on CD4 T cells in lung cancer.

Sequencing was carried out using lung tumor tissue. The origin of the receptors is a human donor with non-small cell lung cancer. The CDR3 runs from the conserved cysteine through the conserved F or W. A D gene is named only where the DNA matches it firmly. Only part of the rows carry a size: once, few, many, or a class if the clone is expanded.

clone_size j_call v_call d_call cdr3_aa cdr3_nt
. TRBJ2-5 TRBV13 TRBD2 CASSSLGLAGRKETQYF TGTGCCAGTTCCAGTCTAGGTCTAGCGGGTCGTAAAGAGACCCAGTACTTC
once TRBJ2-2 TRBV9 TRBD2 CASSVLAGAGTGELFF TGTGCCAGCAGCGTACTAGCGGGAGCAGGCACCGGGGAGCTGTTTTTT
. TRBJ2-7 TRBV29-1 . CSVESLTGMGEQYF TGCAGCGTTGAGAGTCTAACAGGGATGGGGGAGCAGTACTTC
. TRBJ2-3 TRBV28 TRBD2 CASRLLAGADTDTQYF TGTGCCAGCAGATTACTAGCGGGTGCTGACACAGATACGCAGTATTTT
. TRBJ2-1 TRBV5-6 . CASGEHYRYNEQFF TGTGCCAGCGGAGAACACTACCGATACAATGAGCAGTTCTTC
. TRBJ1-2 TRBV5-1 . CASSLTDIGKSYTF TGCGCCAGCAGCTTGACAGACATCGGGAAAAGCTACACCTTC
. TRBJ2-7 TRBV28 TRBD1 CASSFGRGLTYEQYF TGTGCCAGCAGTTTTGGCAGGGGGCTTACCTACGAGCAGTACTTC
. TRBJ2-2 TRBV11-2 TRBD1 CASSLDGQGTGELFF TGTGCCAGCAGCTTAGATGGACAGGGGACCGGGGAGCTGTTTTTT
. TRBJ2-5 TRBV18 . CASSPGRGETQYF TGTGCCAGCTCACCAGGCCGCGGAGAGACCCAGTACTTC
. TRBJ2-5 TRBV14 TRBD2 CASSQVTSAIQETQYF TGTGCCAGCAGCCAAGTGACTAGCGCTATCCAAGAGACCCAGTACTTC